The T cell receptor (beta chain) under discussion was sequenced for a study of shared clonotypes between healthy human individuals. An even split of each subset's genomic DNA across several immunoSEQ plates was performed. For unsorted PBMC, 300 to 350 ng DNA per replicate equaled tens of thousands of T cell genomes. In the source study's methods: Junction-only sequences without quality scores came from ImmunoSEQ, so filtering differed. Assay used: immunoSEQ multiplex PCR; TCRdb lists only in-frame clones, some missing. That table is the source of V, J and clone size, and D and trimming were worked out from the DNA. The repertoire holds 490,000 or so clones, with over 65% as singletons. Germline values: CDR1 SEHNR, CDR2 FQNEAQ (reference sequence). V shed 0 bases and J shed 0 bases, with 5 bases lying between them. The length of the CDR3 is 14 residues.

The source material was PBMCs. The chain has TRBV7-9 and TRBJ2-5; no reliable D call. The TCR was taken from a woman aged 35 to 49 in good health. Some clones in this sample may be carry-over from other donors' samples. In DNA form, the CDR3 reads TGTGCCAGCAGCTTAGCGCGAGACCAAGAGACCCAGTACTTC. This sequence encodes CASSLARDQETQYF.